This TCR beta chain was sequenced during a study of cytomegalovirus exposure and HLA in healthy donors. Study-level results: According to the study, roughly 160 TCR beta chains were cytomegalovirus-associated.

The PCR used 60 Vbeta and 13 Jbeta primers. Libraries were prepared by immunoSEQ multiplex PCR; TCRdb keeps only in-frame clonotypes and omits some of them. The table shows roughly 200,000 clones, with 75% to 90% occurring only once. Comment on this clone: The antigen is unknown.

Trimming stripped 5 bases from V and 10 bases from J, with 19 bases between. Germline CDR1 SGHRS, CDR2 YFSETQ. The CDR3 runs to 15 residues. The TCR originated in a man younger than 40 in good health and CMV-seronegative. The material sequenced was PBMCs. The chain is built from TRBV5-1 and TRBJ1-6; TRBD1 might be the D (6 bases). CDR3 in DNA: TGCGCCAGCAGACCTGGGACATCCACGGTGTCACCCCTCCACTTT. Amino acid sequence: CASRPGTSTVSPLHF. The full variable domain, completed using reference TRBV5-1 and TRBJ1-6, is KAGVTQTPRYLIKTRGQQVTLSCSPISGHRSVSWYQQTPGQGLQFLFEYFSETQRNKGNFPGRFSGRQFSNSRSEMNVSTLELGDSALYLCASRPGTSTVSPLHFGNGTRLTVT.